This T cell receptor beta chain derives from a study of cytomegalovirus exposure and HLA in healthy donors. Study outcomes and limitations: Presence/absence analyses supposed approximately even sequencing depth among donors. A later analysis showed HLA-associated TCR beta chains outstripping equally common others in clonal expansion.

Participants comprised healthy donors of bone marrow. This PCR relied on a set of 60 Vbeta primers and 13 Jbeta primers. Using immunoSEQ multiplex PCR, the repertoire was profiled, and TCRdb retains in-frame clones only, with some absent. Of 85,000 to 90,000 clones listed, under 80% were seen once; the top ten hold roughly a tenth. V was trimmed by 0 bases and J by 2 bases, leaving 8 bases between them. The CDR3 is 14 residues long. The V gene's germline CDR1 is SGHRS and CDR2 YFSETQ. Only a few counts were recorded for this clone. The target antigen is unknown. Sequencing was done on a sample of PBMCs. The chain recombines TRBV5-1 with TRBJ1-1, with D uncertain. This sequence originates from a man aged 25-40 years in good health and CMV-seropositive. The chain's CDR3 is CASSLVWPNTEAFF. In nucleotides, the CDR3 is TGCGCCAGCAGCTTGGTGTGGCCAAACACTGAAGCTTTCTTT. The whole variable domain, remainder taken from reference TRBV5-1 and TRBJ1-1, is KAGVTQTPRYLIKTRGQQVTLSCSPISGHRSVSWYQQTPGQGLQFLFEYFSETQRNKGNFPGRFSGRQFSNSRSEMNVSTLELGDSALYLCASSLVWPNTEAFFGQGTRLTVV.